This T cell receptor (beta chain) was profiled in a study of T cells in Graves' hyperthyroidism and ophthalmopathy. Study findings and constraints: A 13 V-J model separated ophthalmopathy from stable hyperthyroidism.

Looked up from germline, CDR1 is MNHEY and CDR2 is SVGAGI. Trimming cost V 6 bases and J 8 bases; bases outside gene matches: 10. The CDR3 extends over 14 amino acids. Absence of ophthalmopathy progression within 18 months defined stable Graves' hyperthyroidism. A remark on this clonotype: Its antigen is undetermined.

Researchers amplified the TCR beta CDR3 regions from RNA transcripts. The HTBI primer set served for first-round RT-PCR of the TCR CDR3. TCRdb processed the multiplex PCR reads anew with MiXCR; each CDR3 protein has one entry. In the table there are a few hundred thousand distinct CDR3 sequences, roughly 50% of which are singletons. The sample consisted of peripheral blood or thyroid tissue (not recorded which). The J gene is TRBJ1-2, the V gene TRBV6-5; 9 nucleotides align to TRBD1. The TCR comes from a woman aged 18-35 years with Graves' hyperthyroidism. The CDR3 region has the DNA TGTGCCAGCAGAACAGGGGGCGCAGGAGAAGGCTACACCTTC. Amino acids: CASRTGGAGEGYTF.